This TCR beta chain was identified during a study of Ad26.COV2.S vaccination and SARS-CoV-2 variants. Across the study: Intramuscular Ad26.COV2.S at 5x10^10 or 1x10^11 viral particles.

Germline CDR1 is SGHRS and CDR2 is YFSETQ. The CDR3 contains 15 residues. V gave up 4 bases and J gave up 2 bases, with 14 bases separating them. The table came from immunoSEQ multiplex PCR; TCRdb's copy has only in-frame clones and leaves some out. This table holds hundreds of thousands of clones, 83% found once. The treatment denotes: over 15 received Ad26.COV2.S at low or high dose, single or two shots; about 5 received placebo; per-sample allocation not given. The samples were gathered on day 63 after the first injection of vaccine or placebo. The specimen was peripheral blood, collected in a trial of Ad26.COV2.S vaccine versus placebo. V gene TRBV5-1 combines with J gene TRBJ2-3; a possible D gene is TRBD1 (5 bases). This TCR was sampled from a person aged 18-65 years who received the Ad26.COV2.S COVID-19 vaccine or a placebo. CDR3 nucleotide sequence: TGCGCCAGCAGCGACCCCAGGGTCTCCACAGATACGCAGTATTTT. Its translation is CASSDPRVSTDTQYF.